This TCR beta chain was found in a study of radiotherapy plus CTLA-4 blockade in lung cancer. By sample share, this clone is medium-sized (0.01 to 0.1%). Its antigen is not identified. The CDR3 is 16 amino acids. Looked up from germline, CDR1 is SGHTA and CDR2 is FQGNSA. The V segment lost 4 bases and the J segment 1 base; nucleotides outside the gene matches: 9. Data came from immunoSEQ multiplex PCR; TCRdb stores just in-frame clones and leaves some out. This table has around 31,000 clones, around 80% appearing once. In chemo-refractory metastatic non-small-cell lung cancer, patients got ipilimumab CTLA-4 blockade together with focal radiation. Study results and limitations: After treatment with radiotherapy plus ipilimumab, TCR clones that came from the tumor expanded in blood.

The TCR comes from a human donor with non-small cell lung cancer who had stable disease on radiotherapy plus ipilimumab. The sample here was peripheral blood, taken from a patient treated with radiotherapy plus ipilimumab. The chain links TRBV7-2 to TRBJ1-2, with TRBD1 identical over 7 bases. This chain's CDR3 is CASSSLGTDYNYGYTF. CDR3 DNA: TGTGCCAGCAGCTCGCTAGGGACAGATTATAACTATGGCTACACCTTC.